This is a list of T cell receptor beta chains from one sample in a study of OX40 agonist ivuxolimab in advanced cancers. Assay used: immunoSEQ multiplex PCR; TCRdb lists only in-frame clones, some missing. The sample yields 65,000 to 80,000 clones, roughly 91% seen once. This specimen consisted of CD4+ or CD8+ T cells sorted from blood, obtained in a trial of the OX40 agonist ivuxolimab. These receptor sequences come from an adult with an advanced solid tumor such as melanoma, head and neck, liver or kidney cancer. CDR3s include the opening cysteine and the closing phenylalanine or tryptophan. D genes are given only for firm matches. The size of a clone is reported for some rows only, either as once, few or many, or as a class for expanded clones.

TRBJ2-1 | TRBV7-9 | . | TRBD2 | CASSLDLAGRNEQFF | TGTGCCAGCAGCTTAGATCTAGCGGGTCGTAATGAGCAGTTCTTC
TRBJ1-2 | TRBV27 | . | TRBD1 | CASSLSGTDNYGYTF | TGTGCCAGCAGTTTATCGGGGACAGATAACTATGGCTACACCTTC
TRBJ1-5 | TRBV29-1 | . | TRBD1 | CSVVRTGEGSNQPQHF | TGCAGCGTTGTTCGGACAGGGGAAGGTAGCAATCAGCCCCAGCATTTT
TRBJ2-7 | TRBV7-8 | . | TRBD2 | CASSPYRLAGGYEQYF | TGTGCCAGCAGCCCCTACCGACTAGCGGGAGGGTACGAGCAGTACTTC
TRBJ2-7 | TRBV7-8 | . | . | CASSRRSGLPYEQYF | TGTGCCAGCAGCCGAAGATCAGGCCTGCCCTACGAGCAGTACTTC
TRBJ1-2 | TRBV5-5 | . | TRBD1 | CASSLARTGDYGYTF | TGTGCCAGCAGCTTGGCGAGGACAGGGGATTATGGCTACACCTTC
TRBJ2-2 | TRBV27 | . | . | CASSSWQGYTGELFF | TGTGCCAGCAGTTCCTGGCAGGGATACACCGGGGAGCTGTTTTTT
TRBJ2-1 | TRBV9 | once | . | CASSVEQPDSSYNEQFF | TGTGCCAGCAGCGTAGAACAACCTGATAGCTCCTACAATGAGCAGTTCTTC
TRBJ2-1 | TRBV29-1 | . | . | CSVGGGHPLYNEQFF | TGCAGCGTCGGAGGGGGACACCCCCTTTACAATGAGCAGTTCTTC
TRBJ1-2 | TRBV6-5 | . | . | CASSYGDGYGYTF | TGTGCCAGCAGTTACGGGGACGGATATGGCTACACCTTC
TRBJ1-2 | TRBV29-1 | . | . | CSVPRVYGYTF | TGCAGCGTTCCCAGGGTTTATGGCTACACCTTC
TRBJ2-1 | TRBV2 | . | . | CASDLVGSGNEQFF | TGTGCCAGCGATCTGGTGGGTTCGGGCAATGAGCAGTTCTTC
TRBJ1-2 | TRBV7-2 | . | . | CASSLDRAYGYTF | TGTGCCAGCAGCTTAGACAGAGCCTATGGCTACACCTTC
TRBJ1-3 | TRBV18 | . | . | CASSPPGSKGSGNTIYF | TGTGCCAGCTCACCCCCGGGATCAAAAGGCTCTGGAAACACCATATATTTT